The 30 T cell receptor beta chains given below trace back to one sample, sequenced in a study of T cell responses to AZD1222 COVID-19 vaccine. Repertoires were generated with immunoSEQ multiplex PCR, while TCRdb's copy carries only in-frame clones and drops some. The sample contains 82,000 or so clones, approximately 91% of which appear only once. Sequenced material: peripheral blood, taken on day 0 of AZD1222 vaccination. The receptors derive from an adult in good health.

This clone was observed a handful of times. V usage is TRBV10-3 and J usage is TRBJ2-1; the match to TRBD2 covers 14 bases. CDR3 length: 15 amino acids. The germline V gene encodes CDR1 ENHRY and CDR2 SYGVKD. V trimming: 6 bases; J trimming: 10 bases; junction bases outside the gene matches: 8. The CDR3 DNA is TGTGCCATCAGCGGCGGACTAGCGGGGGGTCAGGAGCAGTTCTTC. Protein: CAISGGLAGGQEQFF.

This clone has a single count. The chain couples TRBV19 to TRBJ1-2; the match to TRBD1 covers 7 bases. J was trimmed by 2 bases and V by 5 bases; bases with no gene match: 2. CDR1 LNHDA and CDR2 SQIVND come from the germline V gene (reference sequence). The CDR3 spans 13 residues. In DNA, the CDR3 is TGTGCCAGTAGTGCACAGGGGAACTATGGCTACACCTTC. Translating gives CASSAQGNYGYTF.

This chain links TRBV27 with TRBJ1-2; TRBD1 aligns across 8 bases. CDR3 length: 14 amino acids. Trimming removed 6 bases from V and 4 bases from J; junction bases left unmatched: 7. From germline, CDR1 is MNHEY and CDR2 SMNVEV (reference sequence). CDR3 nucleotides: TGTGCCAGCAGGCCGACAGGGGCAGGCTATGGCTACACCTTC. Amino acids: CASRPTGAGYGYTF.

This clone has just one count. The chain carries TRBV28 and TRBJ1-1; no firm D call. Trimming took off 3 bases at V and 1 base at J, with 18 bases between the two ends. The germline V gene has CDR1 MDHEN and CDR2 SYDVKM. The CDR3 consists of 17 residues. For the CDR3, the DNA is TGTGCCAGCAGTTTCGCCCCCTATACCGGGAAGAACACTGAAGCTTTCTTT. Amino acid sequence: CASSFAPYTGKNTEAFF.

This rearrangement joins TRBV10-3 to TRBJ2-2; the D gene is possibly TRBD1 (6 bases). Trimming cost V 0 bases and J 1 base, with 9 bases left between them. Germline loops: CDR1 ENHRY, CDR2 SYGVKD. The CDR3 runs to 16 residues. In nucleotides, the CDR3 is TGTGCCATCAGTGAGTCTGGGACACTGAACACCGGGGAGCTGTTTTTT. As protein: CAISESGTLNTGELFF.

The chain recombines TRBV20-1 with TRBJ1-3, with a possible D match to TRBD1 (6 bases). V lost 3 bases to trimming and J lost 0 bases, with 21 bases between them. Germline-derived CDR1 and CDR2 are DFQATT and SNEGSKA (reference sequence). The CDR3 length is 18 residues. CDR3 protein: CSASGGRGALSSGNTIYF. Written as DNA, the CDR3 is TGCAGTGCTAGTGGGGGCCGCGGGGCCCTCTCCTCTGGAAACACCATATATTTT.

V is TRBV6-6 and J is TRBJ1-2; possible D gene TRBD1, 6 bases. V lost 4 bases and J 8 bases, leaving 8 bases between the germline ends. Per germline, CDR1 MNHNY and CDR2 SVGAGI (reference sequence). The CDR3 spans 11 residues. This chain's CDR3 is CASSSQGGYTF. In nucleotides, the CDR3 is TGTGCCAGCAGTTCACAGGGAGGCTACACCTTC.

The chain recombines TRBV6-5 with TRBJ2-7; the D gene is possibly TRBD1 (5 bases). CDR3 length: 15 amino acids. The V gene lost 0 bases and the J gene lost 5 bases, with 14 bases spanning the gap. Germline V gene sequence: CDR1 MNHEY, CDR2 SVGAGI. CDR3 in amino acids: CASSYSAGPFNEQYF. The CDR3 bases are TGTGCCAGCAGTTACTCGGCAGGGCCCTTCAACGAGCAGTACTTC.

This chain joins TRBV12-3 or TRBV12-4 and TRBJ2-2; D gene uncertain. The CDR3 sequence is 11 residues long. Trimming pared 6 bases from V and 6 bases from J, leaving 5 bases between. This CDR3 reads CASSFPGELFF. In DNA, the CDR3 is TGTGCCAGCAGCTTCCCCGGGGAGCTGTTTTTT.

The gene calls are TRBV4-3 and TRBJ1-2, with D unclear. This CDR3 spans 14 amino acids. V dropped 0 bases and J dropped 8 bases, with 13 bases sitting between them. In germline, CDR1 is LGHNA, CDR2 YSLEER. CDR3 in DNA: TGCGCCAGCAGCCAAGATACGCGGGGAATGGGCTACACCTTC. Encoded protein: CASSQDTRGMGYTF.

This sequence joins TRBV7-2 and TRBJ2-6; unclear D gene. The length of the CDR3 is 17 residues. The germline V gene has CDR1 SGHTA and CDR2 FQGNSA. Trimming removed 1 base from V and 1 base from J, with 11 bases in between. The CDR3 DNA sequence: TGTGCCAGCAGCTTAGACTTTTTACGGTCTGGGGCCAACGTCCTGACTTTC. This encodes CASSLDFLRSGANVLTF.

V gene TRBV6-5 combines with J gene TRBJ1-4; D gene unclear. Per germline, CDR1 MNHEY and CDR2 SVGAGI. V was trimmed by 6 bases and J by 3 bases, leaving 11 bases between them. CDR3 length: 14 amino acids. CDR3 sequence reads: CASSSGIPNEKLFF. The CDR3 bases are TGTGCCAGCAGCTCCGGGATCCCTAATGAAAAACTGTTTTTT.

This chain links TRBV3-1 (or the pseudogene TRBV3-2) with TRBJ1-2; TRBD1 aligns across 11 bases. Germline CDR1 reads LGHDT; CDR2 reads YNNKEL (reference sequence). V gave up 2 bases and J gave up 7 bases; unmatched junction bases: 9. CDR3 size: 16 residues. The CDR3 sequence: CASSQWGQGEEAGYTF. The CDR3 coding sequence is TGTGCCAGCAGCCAATGGGGACAGGGGGAAGAGGCTGGCTACACCTTC.

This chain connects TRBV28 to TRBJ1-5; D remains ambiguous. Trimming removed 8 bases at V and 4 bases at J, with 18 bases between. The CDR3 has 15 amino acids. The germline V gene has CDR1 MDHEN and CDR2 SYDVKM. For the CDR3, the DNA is TGTGCCAGCGGGTTGGGCCCAGTTGAAAATCAGCCCCAGCATTTT. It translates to CASGLGPVENQPQHF.

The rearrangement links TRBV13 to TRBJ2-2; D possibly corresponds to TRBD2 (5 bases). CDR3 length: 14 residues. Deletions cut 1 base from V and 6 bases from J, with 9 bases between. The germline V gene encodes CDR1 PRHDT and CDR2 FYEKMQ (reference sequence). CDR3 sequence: CASSLVGDAGELFF. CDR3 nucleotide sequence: TGTGCCAGCAGCTTAGTCGGGGATGCCGGGGAGCTGTTTTTT.

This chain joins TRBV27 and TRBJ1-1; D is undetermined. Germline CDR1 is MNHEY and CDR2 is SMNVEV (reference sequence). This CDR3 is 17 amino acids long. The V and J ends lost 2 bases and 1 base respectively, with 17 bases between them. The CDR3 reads CASSLGLYGPGNTEAFF. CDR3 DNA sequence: TGTGCCAGCAGTTTAGGTCTTTATGGGCCGGGGAACACTGAAGCTTTCTTT.

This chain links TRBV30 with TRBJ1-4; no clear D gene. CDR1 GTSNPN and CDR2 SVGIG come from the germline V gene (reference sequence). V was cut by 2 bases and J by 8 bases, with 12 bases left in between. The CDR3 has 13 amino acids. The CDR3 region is CAWSSGRQEKLFF. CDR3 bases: TGTGCCTGGAGTTCCGGGAGGCAGGAAAAACTGTTTTTT. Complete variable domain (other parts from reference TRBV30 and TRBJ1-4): SQTIHQWPATLVQPVGSPLSLECTVEGTSNPNLYWYRQAAGRGLQLLFYSVGIGQISSEVPQNLSASRPQDRQFILSSKKLLLSDSGFYLCAWSSGRQEKLFFGSGTQLSVL.

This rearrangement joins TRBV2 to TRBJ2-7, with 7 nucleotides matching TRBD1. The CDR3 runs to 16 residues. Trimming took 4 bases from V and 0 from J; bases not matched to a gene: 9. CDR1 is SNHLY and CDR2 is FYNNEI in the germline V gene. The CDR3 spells CASSGAGTDLSYEQYF. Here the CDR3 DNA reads TGTGCCAGCAGTGGAGCCGGGACAGACCTCTCCTACGAGCAGTACTTC.

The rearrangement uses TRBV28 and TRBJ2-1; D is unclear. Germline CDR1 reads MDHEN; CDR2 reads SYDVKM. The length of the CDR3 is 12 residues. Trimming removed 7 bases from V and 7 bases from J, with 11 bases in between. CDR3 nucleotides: TGTGCCAGCAACGAGCCCTTGAATGAGCAGTTCTTC. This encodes CASNEPLNEQFF.

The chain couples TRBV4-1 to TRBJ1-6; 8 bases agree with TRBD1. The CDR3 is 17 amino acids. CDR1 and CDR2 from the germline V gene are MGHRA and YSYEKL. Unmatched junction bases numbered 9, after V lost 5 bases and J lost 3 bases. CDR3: CASSANQGANYNSPLHF. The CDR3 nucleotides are TGCGCCAGCAGCGCGAACCAGGGGGCGAACTATAATTCACCCCTCCACTTT.

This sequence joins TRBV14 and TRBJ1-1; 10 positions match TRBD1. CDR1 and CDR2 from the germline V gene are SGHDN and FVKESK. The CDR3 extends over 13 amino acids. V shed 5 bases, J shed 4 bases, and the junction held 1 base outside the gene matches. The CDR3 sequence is CASSRDRGTEAFF. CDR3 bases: TGTGCCAGCAGCAGGGACAGGGGCACTGAAGCTTTCTTT. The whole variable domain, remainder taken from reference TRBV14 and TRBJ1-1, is EAGVTQFPSHSVIEKGQTVTLRCDPISGHDNLYWYRRVMGKEIKFLLHFVKESKQDESGMPNNRFLAERTGGTYSTLKVQPAELEDSGVYFCASSRDRGTEAFFGQGTRLTVV.

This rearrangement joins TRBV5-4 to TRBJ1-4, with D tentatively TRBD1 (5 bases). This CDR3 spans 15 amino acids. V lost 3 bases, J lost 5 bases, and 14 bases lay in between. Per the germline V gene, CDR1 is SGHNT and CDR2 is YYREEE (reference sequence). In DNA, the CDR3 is TGTGCCAGCAGCTCCACGACAGAGCCGAATGAAAAACTGTTTTTT. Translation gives CASSSTTEPNEKLFF.

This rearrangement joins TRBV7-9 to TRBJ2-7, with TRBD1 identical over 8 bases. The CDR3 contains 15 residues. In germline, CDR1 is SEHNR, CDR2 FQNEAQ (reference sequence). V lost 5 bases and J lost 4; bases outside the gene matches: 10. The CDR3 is CASSLRQGLLYEQYF. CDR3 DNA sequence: TGTGCCAGCAGCCTCCGACAGGGGCTATTGTACGAGCAGTACTTC. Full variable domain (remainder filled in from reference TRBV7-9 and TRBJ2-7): DTGVSQNPRHKITKRGQNVTFRCDPISEHNRLYWYRQTLGQGPEFLTYFQNEAQLEKSRLLSDRFSAERPKGSFSTLEIQRTEQGDSAMYLCASSLRQGLLYEQYFGPGTRLTVT.

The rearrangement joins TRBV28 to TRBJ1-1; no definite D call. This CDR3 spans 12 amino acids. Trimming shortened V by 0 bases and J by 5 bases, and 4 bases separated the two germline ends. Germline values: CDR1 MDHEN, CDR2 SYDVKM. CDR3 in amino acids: CASSLWRTEAFF. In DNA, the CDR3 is TGTGCCAGCAGTTTATGGAGGACTGAAGCTTTCTTT.

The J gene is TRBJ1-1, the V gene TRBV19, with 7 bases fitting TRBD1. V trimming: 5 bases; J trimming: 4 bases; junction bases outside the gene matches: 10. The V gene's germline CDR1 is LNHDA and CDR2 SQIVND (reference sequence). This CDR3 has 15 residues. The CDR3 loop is CASSLRQGRATEAFF. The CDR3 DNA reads TGTGCCAGTAGTCTCCGACAGGGAAGAGCCACTGAAGCTTTCTTT.

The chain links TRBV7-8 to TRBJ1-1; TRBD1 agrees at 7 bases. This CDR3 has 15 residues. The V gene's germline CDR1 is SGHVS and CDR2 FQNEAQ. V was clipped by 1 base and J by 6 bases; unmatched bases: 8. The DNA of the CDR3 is TGTGCCAGCAGCTTAGTTGGGACAGCGATGTCTGAAGCTTTCTTT. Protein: CASSLVGTAMSEAFF.

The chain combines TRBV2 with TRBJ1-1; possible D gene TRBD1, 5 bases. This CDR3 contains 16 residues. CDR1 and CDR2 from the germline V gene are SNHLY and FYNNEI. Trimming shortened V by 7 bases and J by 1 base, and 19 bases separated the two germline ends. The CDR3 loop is CASTLGTLKWNTEAFF. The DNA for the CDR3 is TGTGCCAGCACCTTAGGGACCCTTAAGTGGAACACTGAAGCTTTCTTT. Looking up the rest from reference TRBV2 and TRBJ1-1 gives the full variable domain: EPEVTQTPSHQVTQMGQEVILRCVPISNHLYFYWYRQILGQKVEFLVSFYNNEISEKSEIFDDQFSVERPDGSNFTLKIRSTKLEDSAMYFCASTLGTLKWNTEAFFGQGTRLTVV.

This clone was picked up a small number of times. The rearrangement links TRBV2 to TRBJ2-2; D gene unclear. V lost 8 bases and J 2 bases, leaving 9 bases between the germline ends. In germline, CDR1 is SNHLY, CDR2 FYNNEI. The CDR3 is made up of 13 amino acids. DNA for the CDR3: TGTGCCAGCGGAAGACAAAACACCGGGGAGCTGTTTTTT. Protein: CASGRQNTGELFF.

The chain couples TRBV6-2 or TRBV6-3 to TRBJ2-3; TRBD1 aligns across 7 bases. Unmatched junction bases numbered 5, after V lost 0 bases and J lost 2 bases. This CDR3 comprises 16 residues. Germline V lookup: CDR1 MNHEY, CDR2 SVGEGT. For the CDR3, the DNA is TGTGCCAGCAGTTACTCAGGGGGCCGCTCCACAGATACGCAGTATTTT. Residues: CASSYSGGRSTDTQYF.

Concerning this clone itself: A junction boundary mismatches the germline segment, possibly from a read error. The CDR3 reads CVSSYGGETEAFF. The CDR3 coding sequence is TGTGTCAGCAGTTATGGGGGAGAGACTGAAGCTTTCTTT. The chain combines TRBV6-5 with TRBJ1-1, with a possible D match to TRBD1 (5 bases). This CDR3 spans 13 amino acids. CDR1 and CDR2 (germline): MNHEY, SVGAGI.